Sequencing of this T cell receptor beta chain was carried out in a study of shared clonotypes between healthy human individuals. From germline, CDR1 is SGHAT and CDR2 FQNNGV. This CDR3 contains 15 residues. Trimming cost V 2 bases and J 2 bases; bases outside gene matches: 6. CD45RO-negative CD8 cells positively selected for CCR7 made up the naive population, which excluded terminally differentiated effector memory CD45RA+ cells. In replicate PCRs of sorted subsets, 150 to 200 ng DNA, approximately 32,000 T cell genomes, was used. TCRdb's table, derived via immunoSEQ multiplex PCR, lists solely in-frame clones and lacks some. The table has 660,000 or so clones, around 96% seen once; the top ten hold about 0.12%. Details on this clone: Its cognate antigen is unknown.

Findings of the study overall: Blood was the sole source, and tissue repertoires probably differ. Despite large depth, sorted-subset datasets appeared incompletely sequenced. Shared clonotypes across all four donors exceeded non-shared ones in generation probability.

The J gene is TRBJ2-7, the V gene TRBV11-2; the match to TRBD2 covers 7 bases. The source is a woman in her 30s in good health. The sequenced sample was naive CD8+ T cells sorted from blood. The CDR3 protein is CASSLMGRGTYEQYF. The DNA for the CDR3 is TGTGCCAGCAGCTTAATGGGGAGGGGAACCTACGAGCAGTACTTC.